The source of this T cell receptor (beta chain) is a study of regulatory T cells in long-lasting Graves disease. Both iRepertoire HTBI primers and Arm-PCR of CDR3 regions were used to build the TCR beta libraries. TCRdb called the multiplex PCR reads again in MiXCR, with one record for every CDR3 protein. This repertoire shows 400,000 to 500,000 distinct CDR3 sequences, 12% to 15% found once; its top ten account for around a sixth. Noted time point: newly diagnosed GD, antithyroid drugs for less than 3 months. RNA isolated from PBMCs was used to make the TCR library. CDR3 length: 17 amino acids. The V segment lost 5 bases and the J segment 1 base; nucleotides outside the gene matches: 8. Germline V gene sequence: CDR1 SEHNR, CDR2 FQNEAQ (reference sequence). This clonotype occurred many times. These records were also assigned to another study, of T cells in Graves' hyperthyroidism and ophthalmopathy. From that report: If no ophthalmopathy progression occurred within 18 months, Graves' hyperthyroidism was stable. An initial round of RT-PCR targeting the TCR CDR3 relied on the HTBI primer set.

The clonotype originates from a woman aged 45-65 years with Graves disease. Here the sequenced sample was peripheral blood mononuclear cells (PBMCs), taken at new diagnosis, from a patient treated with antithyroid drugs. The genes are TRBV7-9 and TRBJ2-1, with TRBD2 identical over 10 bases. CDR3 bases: TGTGCCAGCAGCATTACAACTAGCGGGGTATCCTACAATGAGCAGTTCTTC. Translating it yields CASSITTSGVSYNEQFF.